This TCR beta chain stems from a study of T cells in narcolepsy (dated 2018 in TCRdb). Background on the whole study: Healthy control donors were enrolled in the study alongside patients who had narcolepsy type 1 or type 2 (NT1, NT2). Autoreactive T cells targeting hypocretin neuron self-antigens (hypocretin, TRIB2) were sought in narcolepsy patients, and TCR Vbeta sequencing was used to track clonotypes in blood and CSF.

Concerning this clone itself: It has no known antigen specificity. No quality values exist for individual bases; no much larger clone is one base distant.

Beyond this particular receptor, the publication reports: Some blood memory CD4+ repertoires from patients and controls contained no sequences matching autoreactive T cell clones. Plots that compared CSF and blood CD4+ T cell clonotypes from the same patient highlighted HCRT-specific and TRIB2-specific autoreactive clonotypes. Autoreactive clonotypes were reported to be detected serially in the blood of the same patients and of different patients, but not in the blood of healthy controls. Patients and controls had comparable numbers of sequenced blood memory CD4+ clonotypes, averaging about 37,000 and 33,000, respectively.

Memory CD4+ T cells were sorted ex vivo from peripheral blood of narcolepsy patients and healthy controls for TCR Vbeta sequencing. From the cysteine through the phenylalanine, the CDR3 covers 11 amino acids. Left in the record is the CDR3 DNA by itself, 33 bases read in frame from the first base. Taken from the germline V gene (reference sequence), the CDR1 and CDR2 loops are DFQATT and SNEGSKA. V is pared back by 3 bases and J by 6 bases, with 8 bases lying between the germline termini. Library preparation was by the immunoSEQ multiplex PCR assay. As stored in TCRdb, this immuneACCESS dataset retains in-frame rearrangements with V and J assigned. A fraction of the clones does not appear; measured against another copy, unresolved V genes explain less than half of the discrepancy, and the remainder lacks a known reason. This sample is represented by around 18,000 clones; about nine tenths of them were singletons. The ten top clones hold approximately 0.72% of the sample.

Specimen: memory (CD45RA-) CD4+ T cells from blood. Sample cell subset or site, as interpreted from the label and publication: memory T cells sorted ex vivo from peripheral blood. The rearrangement combines TRBV20-1 with TRBJ1-1; a confident D gene designation cannot be given. This clonotype was obtained from a human donor in good health. The nucleotide sequence reads as follows: TGCAGTGCTAGGCCTCAAGCTGAAGCTTTCTTT. It codes for CSARPQAEAFF.